This passage covers 18 T cell receptor beta chains from one sample sequenced in a study of blood T cell repertoires in COVID-19. Repertoires were generated with immunoSEQ multiplex PCR, while TCRdb's copy carries only in-frame clones and drops some. The sample lists about 210,000 clones; 70% to 90% were seen once. Sequencing input: peripheral blood. The receptor set was obtained from a woman between 35 and 50 years old with acute or convalescent COVID-19.

This clone appeared a single time. This chain links TRBV5-1 with TRBJ2-1, with unresolved D. The CDR3 covers 13 residues. The germline V gene encodes CDR1 SGHRS and CDR2 YFSETQ. Trimming took off 0 bases at V and 11 bases at J, with 12 bases between the two ends. CDR3 DNA: TGCGCCAGCAGCTTGGATGACTTTAGAAAGCAGTTCTTC. Protein sequence: CASSLDDFRKQFF.

V usage is TRBV5-1 and J usage is TRBJ2-1; 8 bases map to TRBD2. V was clipped by 4 bases and J by 6 bases; unmatched bases: 6. Germline V lookup: CDR1 SGHRS, CDR2 YFSETQ. This CDR3 has 14 amino acids. This CDR3 reads CASSLGLEGNEQFF. The CDR3 DNA is TGCGCCAGCAGCCTGGGACTAGAGGGCAATGAGCAGTTCTTC.

V gene TRBV4-1 combines with J gene TRBJ1-4; unclear D gene. The germline CDR1 and CDR2 sequences are MGHRA and YSYEKL. Trimming pared 1 base from V and 1 base from J, leaving 10 bases between. CDR3 length: 16 amino acids. As DNA, the CDR3 is TGCGCCAGCAGCCAAGGACGGGGTCTAACTAATGAAAAACTGTTTTTT. Translating gives CASSQGRGLTNEKLFF.

Only one count was recorded for this clone. The V and J genes are TRBV19 and TRBJ2-1; tentative D call: TRBD2 (5 bases). CDR3 size: 15 residues. Germline CDR1 and CDR2: LNHDA and SQIVND (reference sequence). Trimming took 2 bases from V and 4 from J, leaving 12 bases between them. CDR3 protein: CASSISSGFYNEQFF. The CDR3 coding sequence is TGTGCCAGTAGTATAAGTTCGGGGTTTTACAATGAGCAGTTCTTC.

This chain uses TRBV24-1 with TRBJ1-2; D call uncertain. V was shortened by 1 base and J by 1 base, with 6 bases between the two germline ends. CDR3 length: 14 residues. CDR1 and CDR2 (germline): KGHDR, SFDVKD. CDR3 in amino acids: CATSDFAVNYGYTF. DNA for the CDR3: TGTGCCACCAGTGATTTCGCAGTTAACTATGGCTACACCTTC.

This sequence joins TRBV28 and TRBJ1-5; D ambiguous. The V gene's germline CDR1 is MDHEN and CDR2 SYDVKM. The CDR3 has 16 residues. V was pared by 6 bases and J by 2 bases, with 17 bases between. The CDR3 DNA sequence: TGTGCCAGCAGCGAGAGGGCTCTAAGCGGCAATCAGCCCCAGCATTTT. Its protein product is CASSERALSGNQPQHF.

J is TRBJ2-6 and V is TRBV12-3 or TRBV12-4; weak D call: TRBD2 (5 bases). This CDR3 has 13 residues. Deletions cut 11 bases from V and 0 bases from J, with 8 bases between. The CDR3 protein is CAGGNSGANVLTF. CDR3 nucleotides: TGTGCCGGAGGCAACTCTGGGGCCAACGTCCTGACTTTC.

This clone came up a few times. The chain has TRBV5-1 and TRBJ1-2; D is uncertain. With 0 bases removed from V and 4 bases from J, the gap between germline ends came to 7 bases. This CDR3 has 13 amino acids. Germline values: CDR1 SGHRS, CDR2 YFSETQ. CDR3 in DNA: TGCGCCAGCAGCTTGGGACAAATCTATGGCTACACCTTC. Translated, it gives CASSLGQIYGYTF.

V and J are TRBV18 and TRBJ1-2; D not resolved. Germline V gives CDR1 KGHSH, CDR2 LQKENI. The V gene lost 6 bases and the J gene lost 3 bases, with 8 bases spanning the gap. This CDR3 spans 12 amino acids. In DNA, the CDR3 is TGTGCCAGCTCCCCTCAGGACTATGGCTACACCTTC. Translated, it gives CASSPQDYGYTF.

This clone appeared a single time. For the CDR3, the DNA is TGTGCCACCAGTGAGCAGGGGATGTCCGGGGAGCTGTTTTTT. This encodes CATSEQGMSGELFF. The V gene is TRBV24-1, the J gene TRBJ2-2, with D possibly being TRBD1 (6 bases). Germline V lookup: CDR1 KGHDR, CDR2 SFDVKD. V was clipped by 4 bases and J by 6 bases, with 11 bases between them. The CDR3 loop spans 14 amino acids.

Remarks on this clone: At the DNA level, this CDR3 is encoded by other sequences in the same sample as well. The chain uses TRBV5-1 and TRBJ1-2; perhaps TRBD1 as D (5 bases). Germline V CDR1 and CDR2: SGHRS, YFSETQ. V dropped 1 base and J dropped 5 bases, with 9 bases sitting between them. The length of the CDR3 is 13 residues. The CDR3 region has the DNA TGCGCCAGCAGCTTGACGGGGGAATATGGCTACACCTTC. Its protein product is CASSLTGEYGYTF.

The rearrangement joins TRBV30 to TRBJ2-7, with a possible D match to TRBD2 (7 bases). Trimming took 0 bases from V and 2 from J, leaving 11 bases between them. CDR1 GTSNPN and CDR2 SVGIG come from the germline V gene (reference sequence). CDR3 length: 14 amino acids. CDR3 DNA sequence: TGTGCCTGGAGTGTCGGGGGGCGAACCTACGAGCAGTACGTC. This encodes CAWSVGGRTYEQYV.

The V call is TRBV10-3, the J call TRBJ1-1, with a possible D match to TRBD1 (5 bases). Germline CDR1 is ENHRY and CDR2 is SYGVKD. The CDR3 length is 16 residues. V gave up 6 bases and J gave up 5 bases, with 22 bases separating them. The CDR3 DNA reads as TGTGCCATCAGCGCAATCGGGGGTGAGGTGCGGACTGAAGCTTTCTTT. Its protein product is CAISAIGGEVRTEAFF.

The chain is built from TRBV19 and TRBJ2-3; no firm D call. Trimming removed 6 bases from V and 4 bases from J, with 14 bases in between. CDR3 length equals 14 residues. Per the germline V gene, CDR1 is LNHDA and CDR2 is SQIVND (reference sequence). This CDR3 is CASSAAHRADTQYF. CDR3 coding DNA: TGTGCCAGTAGCGCCGCCCACCGGGCAGATACGCAGTATTTT.

This clone came up a few times. This chain joins TRBV6-5 and TRBJ1-1, with a weak D call TRBD1 (6 bases). The CDR3 runs 15 residues. The germline gives CDR1 MNHEY, CDR2 SVGAGI. With 6 bases removed from V and 3 bases from J, the gap between germline ends came to 17 bases. The CDR3 region has the DNA TGTGCCAGCAGCGATTGGGGGGGGGCGGACACTGAAGCTTTCTTT. As protein: CASSDWGGADTEAFF.

This clone was seen a single time. V and J are TRBV12-5 and TRBJ2-3; 7 bases line up with TRBD2. Germline-derived CDR1 and CDR2 are LGHNT and FRNRAP. The V gene end was trimmed by 4 bases and the J gene end by 2 bases; junction bases not matched to a gene: 6. The CDR3 length is 15 residues. In DNA, the CDR3 is TGTGCTAGTGGTTGGGGTGGGACTACCACAGATACGCAGTATTTT. Translation: CASGWGGTTTDTQYF. Variable domain in full (rest from reference TRBV12-5 and TRBJ2-3): DARVTQTPRHKVTEMGQEVTMRCQPILGHNTVFWYRQTMMQGLELLAYFRNRAPLDDSGMPKDRFSAEMPDATLATLKIQPSEPRDSAVYFCASGWGGTTTDTQYFGPGTRLTVL.

The chain carries TRBV7-8 and TRBJ1-1; D might be TRBD1 (6 bases). Germline assignment: CDR1 SGHVS and CDR2 FQNEAQ. There are 16 residues in the CDR3. The germline V and J ends were trimmed by 5 bases and 1 base, with 17 bases remaining between them. CDR3 nucleotides: TGTGCCAGCAGCCCACACAGGGAACTCCAGAACACTGAAGCTTTCTTT. Amino acid sequence: CASSPHRELQNTEAFF.

The V and J genes are TRBV19 and TRBJ2-3; 7 bases are a match to TRBD1. Germline V gene data show CDR1 as LNHDA and CDR2 as SQIVND (reference sequence). The length of the CDR3 is 15 residues. V was pared by 4 bases and J by 2 bases, with 6 bases of the junction left unmatched. CDR3: CASSTGQVYTDTQYF. CDR3 sequence (DNA): TGTGCCAGTAGTACCGGACAGGTATACACAGATACGCAGTATTTT. The full variable domain, with the rest looked up from reference TRBV19 and TRBJ2-3, is DGGITQSPKYLFRKEGQNVTLSCEQNLNHDAMYWYRQDPGQGLRLIYYSQIVNDFQKGDIAEGYSVSREKKESFPLTVTSAQKNPTAFYLCASSTGQVYTDTQYFGPGTRLTVL.